These 12 T cell receptor beta chains share one sample of origin, sequenced in a study of blood T cell repertoires in COVID-19. The data were produced by immunoSEQ multiplex PCR, yet TCRdb's version contains in-frame clones alone and is incomplete. Of about 280,000 clones listed, nearly 90% were seen once; the top ten hold 1.5% to 2%. The sequenced sample was PBMCs or T cells enriched from blood (not recorded which). These receptors were obtained from a woman aged 18 to 35 with acute COVID-19.

DNA of the CDR3: TGCAGCGTGGTGGTAGTCGGGTCTGGTTTTAGCGAGCAGTACTTC. This translates into CSVVVVGSGFSEQYF. This chain links TRBV29-1 with TRBJ2-7; no clear D gene. This CDR3 has 15 amino acids. Trimming left V 6 bases short and J 6 bases short, with 24 bases between. Germline CDR1 is SQVTM and CDR2 is ANQGSEA.

The sample holds many counts of this clone. V usage is TRBV4-3 and J usage is TRBJ1-6; a possible D gene is TRBD1 (6 bases). Per the germline V gene, CDR1 is LGHNA and CDR2 is YSLEER. This CDR3 is built from 15 residues. V was clipped by 3 bases and J by 10 bases, with 16 bases between them. The DNA of the CDR3 is TGCGCCAGCAGCCAGATACAGGGCGGTCGCTCACCCCTCCACTTT. Protein sequence: CASSQIQGGRSPLHF.

The V gene is TRBV3-1 (or the pseudogene TRBV3-2), the J gene TRBJ1-6; the D gene is possibly TRBD1 (6 bases). This CDR3 is 16 amino acids long. With 3 bases removed from V and 5 bases from J, the gap between germline ends came to 14 bases. Germline loops: CDR1 LGHDT, CDR2 YNNKEL (reference sequence). In DNA form, the CDR3 reads TGTGCCAGCAGCCAGGACAGTTTGAGGGATAATTCACCCCTCCACTTT. It translates to CASSQDSLRDNSPLHF.

This chain uses TRBV11-2 with TRBJ2-1; tentatively, D is TRBD1 (7 bases). V was trimmed by 0 bases and J by 7 bases, leaving 16 bases between them. Germline CDR1 is SGHAT and CDR2 is FQNNGV. The CDR3 covers 16 residues. CDR3 sequence (DNA): TGTGCCAGCAGCTTAGAAGGAGGGGGCGGTCTGAATGAGCAGTTCTTC. It encodes CASSLEGGGGLNEQFF.

The V gene is TRBV7-9, the J gene TRBJ1-2; 10 bases align to TRBD1. The CDR3 consists of 14 residues. V trimming: 5 bases; J trimming: 7 bases; junction bases outside the gene matches: 7. Germline CDR1 and CDR2: SEHNR and FQNEAQ (reference sequence). CDR3: CASSIGQGERGYTF. CDR3 bases: TGTGCCAGCAGCATCGGACAGGGGGAACGTGGCTACACCTTC.

For the CDR3, the DNA is TGTGCCTGGAGTGCCGGGTTGGCCCTCCACTTT. This codes for CAWSAGLALHF. The rearrangement joins TRBV30 to TRBJ1-6; D is undetermined. Germline loops: CDR1 GTSNPN, CDR2 SVGIG (reference sequence). The CDR3 length is 11 residues. V gave up 1 base and J gave up 14 bases, with 9 bases separating them.

This chain uses TRBV19 with TRBJ1-2, with 12 positions matching TRBD1. With V trimmed by 5 bases and J by 3 bases, 4 bases remained unmatched. The CDR3 totals 15 residues. Germline values: CDR1 LNHDA, CDR2 SQIVND (reference sequence). The CDR3 DNA follows: TGTGCCAGTAGTCGCCGGGACAGGGGGCACTATGGCTACACCTTC. It yields the protein CASSRRDRGHYGYTF.

This clone was seen only once. CDR3 bases: TGTGCCATCAGTGTTGAAGGGGCGAACGAGCAGTACTTC. This encodes CAISVEGANEQYF. This rearrangement joins TRBV10-3 to TRBJ2-7; tentative D call: TRBD1 (5 bases). V lost 4 bases and J lost 5, with 12 bases in between. Germline V gene data show CDR1 as ENHRY and CDR2 as SYGVKD. This CDR3 comprises 13 residues.

The chain couples TRBV27 to TRBJ1-2; D not certain. The germline CDR1 and CDR2 sequences are MNHEY and SMNVEV (reference sequence). The CDR3 spans 15 residues. V shed 3 bases and J shed 4 bases, with 15 bases lying between them. The DNA for the CDR3 is TGTGCCAGCAGTTTCTCCCCCACAGCCCTCTATGGCTACACCTTC. It encodes CASSFSPTALYGYTF.

This clone appeared a few times. The chain has TRBV7-9 and TRBJ2-1; 8 nucleotides agree with TRBD2. Germline V gene data show CDR1 as SEHNR and CDR2 as FQNEAQ (reference sequence). The V gene end was trimmed by 4 bases and the J gene end by 4 bases; junction bases not matched to a gene: 6. The CDR3 sequence is 15 residues long. The CDR3 here is CASSSTSASYNEQFF. For the CDR3, the DNA is TGTGCCAGCAGCTCGACTAGCGCTTCATACAATGAGCAGTTCTTC. Full variable domain (rest looked up from reference TRBV7-9 and TRBJ2-1): DTGVSQNPRHKITKRGQNVTFRCDPISEHNRLYWYRQTLGQGPEFLTYFQNEAQLEKSRLLSDRFSAERPKGSFSTLEIQRTEQGDSAMYLCASSSTSASYNEQFFGPGTRLTVL.

V is TRBV30 and J is TRBJ1-5; TRBD1 aligns across 8 bases. V gave up 5 bases and J gave up 7 bases; unmatched junction bases: 7. From germline, CDR1 is GTSNPN and CDR2 SVGIG (reference sequence). This CDR3 has 13 amino acids. Written as DNA, the CDR3 is TGTGCCTGGCAGGGGGCGCGCCACCAGCCCCAGCATTTT. Translating gives CAWQGARHQPQHF. The complete variable domain, with remaining parts taken from reference TRBV30 and TRBJ1-5, reads SQTIHQWPATLVQPVGSPLSLECTVEGTSNPNLYWYRQAAGRGLQLLFYSVGIGQISSEVPQNLSASRPQDRQFILSSKKLLLSDSGFYLCAWQGARHQPQHFGDGTRLSIL.

The V gene is TRBV7-2, the J gene TRBJ1-5; 7 bases are shared with TRBD1. The CDR3 is made up of 14 amino acids. Per the germline V gene, CDR1 is SGHTA and CDR2 is FQGNSA. V gave up 5 bases and J gave up 7 bases; unmatched junction bases: 8. CDR3 sequence (DNA): TGTGCCAGCAGCCAAGGGGGCGCGAGGCAGCCCCAGCATTTT. Translation: CASSQGGARQPQHF.